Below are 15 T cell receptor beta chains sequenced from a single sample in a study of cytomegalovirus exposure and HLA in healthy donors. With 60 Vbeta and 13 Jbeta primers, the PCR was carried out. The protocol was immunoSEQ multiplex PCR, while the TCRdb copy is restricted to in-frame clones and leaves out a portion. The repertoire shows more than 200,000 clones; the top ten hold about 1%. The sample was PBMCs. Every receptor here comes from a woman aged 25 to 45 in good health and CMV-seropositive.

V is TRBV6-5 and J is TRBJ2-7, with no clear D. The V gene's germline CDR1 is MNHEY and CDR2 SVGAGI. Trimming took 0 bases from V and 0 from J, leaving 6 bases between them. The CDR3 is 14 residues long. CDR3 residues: CASSYSWSSYEQYF. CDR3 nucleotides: TGTGCCAGCAGTTACTCCTGGAGCTCCTACGAGCAGTACTTC.

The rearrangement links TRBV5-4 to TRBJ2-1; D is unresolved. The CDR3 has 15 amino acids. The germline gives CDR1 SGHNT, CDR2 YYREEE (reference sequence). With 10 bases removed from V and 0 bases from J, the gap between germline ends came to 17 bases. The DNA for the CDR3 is TGTGCCGCCAGCGTCGGCCCGAGCTCCTACAATGAGCAGTTCTTC. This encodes CAASVGPSSYNEQFF.

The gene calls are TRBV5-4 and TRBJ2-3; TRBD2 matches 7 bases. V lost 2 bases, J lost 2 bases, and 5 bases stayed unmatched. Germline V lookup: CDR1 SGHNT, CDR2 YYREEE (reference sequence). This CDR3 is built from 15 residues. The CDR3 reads CASSFRLADTDTQYF. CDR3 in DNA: TGTGCCAGCAGCTTTAGGCTAGCGGACACAGATACGCAGTATTTT.

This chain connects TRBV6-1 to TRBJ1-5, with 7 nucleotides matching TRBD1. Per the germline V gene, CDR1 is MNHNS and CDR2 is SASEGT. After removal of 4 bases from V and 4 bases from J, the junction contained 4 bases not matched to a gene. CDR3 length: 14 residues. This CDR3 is CASSAGTANQPQHF. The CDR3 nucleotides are TGTGCCAGCAGTGCAGGGACAGCAAATCAGCCCCAGCATTTT.

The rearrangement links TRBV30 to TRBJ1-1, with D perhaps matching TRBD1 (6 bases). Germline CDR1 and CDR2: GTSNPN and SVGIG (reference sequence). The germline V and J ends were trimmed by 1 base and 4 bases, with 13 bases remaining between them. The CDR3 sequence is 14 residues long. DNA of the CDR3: TGTGCCTGGAGTGGAGGGGGGGGCCTCACTGAAGCTTTCTTT. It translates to CAWSGGGGLTEAFF.

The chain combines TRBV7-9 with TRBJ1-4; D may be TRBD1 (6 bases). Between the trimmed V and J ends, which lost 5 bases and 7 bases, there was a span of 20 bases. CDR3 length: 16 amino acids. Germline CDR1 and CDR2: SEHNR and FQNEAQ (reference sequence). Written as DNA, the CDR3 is TGTGCCAGCAGCCCCAACGACAGGCTAACTTTTGAAAAACTGTTTTTT. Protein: CASSPNDRLTFEKLFF.

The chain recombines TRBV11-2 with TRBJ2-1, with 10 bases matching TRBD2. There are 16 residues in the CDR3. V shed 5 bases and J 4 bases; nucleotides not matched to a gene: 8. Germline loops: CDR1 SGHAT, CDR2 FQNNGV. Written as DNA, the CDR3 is TGTGCCAGCAGCGTACGTAGCGGGGGGAAGTACAATGAGCAGTTCTTC. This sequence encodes CASSVRSGGKYNEQFF.

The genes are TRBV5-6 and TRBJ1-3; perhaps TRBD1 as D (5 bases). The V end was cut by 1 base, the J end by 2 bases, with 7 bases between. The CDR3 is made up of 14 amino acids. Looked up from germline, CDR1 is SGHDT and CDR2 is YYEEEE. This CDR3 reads CASSLRGTGNTIYF. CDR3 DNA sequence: TGTGCCAGCAGCTTGAGGGGCACTGGAAACACCATATATTTT. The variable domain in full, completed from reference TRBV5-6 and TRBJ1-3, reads DAGVTQSPTHLIKTRGQQVTLRCSPKSGHDTVSWYQQALGQGPQFIFQYYEEEERQRGNFPDRFSGHQFPNYSSELNVNALLLGDSALYLCASSLRGTGNTIYFGEGSWLTVV.

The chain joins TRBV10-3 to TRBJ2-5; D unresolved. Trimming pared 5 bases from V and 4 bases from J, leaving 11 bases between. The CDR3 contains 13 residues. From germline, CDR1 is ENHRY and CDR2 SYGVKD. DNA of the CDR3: TGTGCCATCAGTCTTGTCCTACTAGAGACCCAGTACTTC. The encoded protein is CAISLVLLETQYF.

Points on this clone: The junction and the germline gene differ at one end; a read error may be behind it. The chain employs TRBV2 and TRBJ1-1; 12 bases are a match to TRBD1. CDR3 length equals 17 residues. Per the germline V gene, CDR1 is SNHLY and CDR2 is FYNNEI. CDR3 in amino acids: CASREGTGGVGGWEAFF. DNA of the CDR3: TGTGCCAGCAGGGAAGGGACAGGGGGCGTTGGGGGGTGGGAAGCTTTCTTT.

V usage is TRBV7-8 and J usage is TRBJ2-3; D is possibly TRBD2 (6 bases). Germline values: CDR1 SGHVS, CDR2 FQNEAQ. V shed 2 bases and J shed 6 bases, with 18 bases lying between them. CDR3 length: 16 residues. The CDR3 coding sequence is TGTGCCAGCAGCTTAAATGCGGGACCGTTGTTGGATACGCAGTATTTT. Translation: CASSLNAGPLLDTQYF.

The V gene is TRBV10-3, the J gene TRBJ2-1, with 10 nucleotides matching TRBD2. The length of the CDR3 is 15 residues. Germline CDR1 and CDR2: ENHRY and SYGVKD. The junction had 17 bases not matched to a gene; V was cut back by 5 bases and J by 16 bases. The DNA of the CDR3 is TGTGCCATCAGTAAGGGTCGGGGTAGCGGGGGGTCTACATTCTTC. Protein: CAISKGRGSGGSTFF.

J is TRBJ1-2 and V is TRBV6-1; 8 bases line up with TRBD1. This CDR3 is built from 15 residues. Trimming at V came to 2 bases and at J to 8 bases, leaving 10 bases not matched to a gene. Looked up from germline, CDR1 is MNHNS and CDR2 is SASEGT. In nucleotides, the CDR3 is TGTGCCAGCAGTGAACTTGGACAGGGACGCGTGGGCTACACCTTC. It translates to CASSELGQGRVGYTF.

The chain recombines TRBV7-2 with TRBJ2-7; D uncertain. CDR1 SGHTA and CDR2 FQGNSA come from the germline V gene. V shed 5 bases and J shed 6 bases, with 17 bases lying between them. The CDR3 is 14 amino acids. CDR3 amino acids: CASSPRLGPGEQYF. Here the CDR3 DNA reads TGTGCCAGCAGCCCAAGACTGGGTCCCGGCGAGCAGTACTTC. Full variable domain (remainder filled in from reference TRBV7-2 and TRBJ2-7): GAGVSQSPSNKVTEKGKDVELRCDPISGHTALYWYRQSLGQGLEFLIYFQGNSAPDKSGLPSDRFSAERTGGSVSTLTIQRTQQEDSAVYLCASSPRLGPGEQYFGPGTRLTVT.

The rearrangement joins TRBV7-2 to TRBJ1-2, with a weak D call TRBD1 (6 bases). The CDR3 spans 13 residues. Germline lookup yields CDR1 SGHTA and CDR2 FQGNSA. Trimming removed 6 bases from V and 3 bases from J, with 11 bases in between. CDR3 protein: CASRQGGYYGYTF. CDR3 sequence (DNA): TGTGCCAGCAGACAAGGGGGTTACTATGGCTACACCTTC.